Described below is a single T cell receptor (beta chain) sequence and its context. With random hexamers, reverse transcription was performed on about 0.5 to 1 ug of RNA. Coverage of TCR beta CDR3 amplification by immunoSEQ multiplex PCR extended to 54 Vbeta and 13 Jbeta. TCRdb reanalysed the immunoSEQ multiplex PCR reads using MiXCR and keeps one entry per CDR3 protein. This table holds 150,000 to 200,000 distinct CDR3 sequences, just under 95% found once. The source of the sample is a study of CD8 T cells in Susac syndrome. J was trimmed by 2 bases and V by 6 bases; bases with no gene match: 9. This CDR3 is built from 16 residues. Germline lookup yields CDR1 KGHSH and CDR2 LQKENI.

The clonotype comes from a human donor with Susac syndrome. The chain joins TRBV18 to TRBJ2-3; 9 bases agree with TRBD2. Specimen: CD8+ T cells from PBMCs. Here the CDR3 DNA reads TGTGCCAGCTCTCAATTAGCGGGAGAGCTCACAGATACGCAGTATTTT. Translating gives CASSQLAGELTDTQYF.